This passage covers 32 T cell receptor beta chains from one sample sequenced in a study of shared clonotypes between healthy human individuals. TCRdb's copy holds only in-frame clones and misses some; the assay was immunoSEQ multiplex PCR. Of 400,000 to 600,000 clones detected, 70% to 80% appear once; the ten largest clones hold around 14%. Sequenced sample: PBMCs. Every receptor here comes from a woman in her 40s in good health. Some clones in this sample may be carry-over from other donors' samples.

Details on this clone: The same CDR3 also results from other DNA sequences found in this sample. The chain has TRBV27 and TRBJ2-1; D perhaps matches TRBD2 (5 bases). This CDR3 contains 14 residues. CDR1 and CDR2 (germline): MNHEY, SMNVEV (reference sequence). Trimming stripped 10 bases from V and 3 bases from J, with 16 bases between. The CDR3 reads CATSGGPYYNEQFF. The CDR3 DNA is TGTGCCACCTCGGGCGGGCCGTACTACAATGAGCAGTTCTTC.

This chain connects TRBV18 to TRBJ1-1, with unresolved D. CDR1 and CDR2 from the germline V gene are KGHSH and LQKENI. The CDR3 sequence is 13 residues long. The V and J ends lost 0 bases and 5 bases respectively, with 7 bases between them. The CDR3 region is CASSPPVGTEAFF. In DNA form, the CDR3 reads TGTGCCAGCTCACCACCCGTAGGTACTGAAGCTTTCTTT.

The chain recombines TRBV5-8 with TRBJ1-3; 7 bases map to TRBD1. This CDR3 contains 15 residues. V shed 0 bases and J 4 bases; nucleotides not matched to a gene: 4. Per germline, CDR1 SGHTS and CDR2 YDEGEE. DNA of the CDR3: TGTGCCAGCAGCTTGGGGGGACAGCCAGGAAACACCATATATTTT. Its protein product is CASSLGGQPGNTIYF.

The chain links TRBV7-3 to TRBJ2-2; D gene ambiguous. Per germline, CDR1 SGHTA and CDR2 FQGTGA. The CDR3 covers 13 residues. V lost 4 bases and J 2 bases, leaving 5 bases between the germline ends. Here the CDR3 reads CASSSTNTGELFF. The CDR3 nucleotides read TGTGCCAGCAGCTCGACAAACACCGGGGAGCTGTTTTTT. The full variable domain, in which reference TRBV7-3 and TRBJ2-2 provide the parts outside the CDR3, is GAGVSQTPSNKVTEKGKYVELRCDPISGHTALYWYRQSLGQGPEFLIYFQGTGAADDSGLPNDRFFAVRPEGSVSTLKIQRTERGDSAVYLCASSSTNTGELFFGEGSRLTVL.

V is TRBV7-2 and J is TRBJ1-3, with D tentatively TRBD1 (6 bases). Trimming left V 7 bases short and J 1 base short, with 14 bases between. The CDR3 spans 15 residues. From germline, CDR1 is SGHTA and CDR2 FQGNSA. In nucleotides, the CDR3 is TGTGCCAGCACCAAACAGGGAGGGTCTGGAAACACCATATATTTT. This sequence encodes CASTKQGGSGNTIYF.

The V gene is TRBV30, the J gene TRBJ2-7; D gene ambiguous. Germline CDR1 is GTSNPN and CDR2 is SVGIG (reference sequence). This CDR3 is built from 10 residues. V lost 2 bases and J lost 6, with 5 bases in between. DNA of the CDR3: TGTGCCTGGAGTCTTGTCGAGCAGTACTTC. Protein product: CAWSLVEQYF.

This clone has only one observation. The chain joins TRBV7-9 to TRBJ1-2; 9 bases are shared with TRBD1. The CDR3 loop spans 14 amino acids. The junction had 5 bases not matched to a gene; V was cut back by 1 base and J by 8 bases. Germline loops: CDR1 SEHNR, CDR2 FQNEAQ (reference sequence). In DNA, the CDR3 is TGTGCCAGCAGCTTAGTACAGGGGGCGTCCGGCTACACCTTC. It specifies CASSLVQGASGYTF.

The genes are TRBV5-1 and TRBJ2-1, with D perhaps matching TRBD1 or TRBD2 (6 bases each). V gave up 0 bases and J gave up 4 bases, with 11 bases separating them. This CDR3 region has 15 residues. Looked up from germline, CDR1 is SGHRS and CDR2 is YFSETQ. The CDR3 is CASSLGGGTYNEQFF. The CDR3 region has the DNA TGCGCCAGCAGCTTGGGAGGGGGGACGTACAATGAGCAGTTCTTC.

This sequence joins TRBV6-6 and TRBJ1-4, with 9 positions matching TRBD1. There are 15 residues in the CDR3. Germline values: CDR1 MNHNY, CDR2 SVGAGI (reference sequence). V lost 4 bases to trimming and J lost 8 bases; unmatched junction nucleotides: 8. The CDR3 here is CASSFPGQGSEKLFF. CDR3 DNA: TGTGCCAGCAGTTTTCCGGGACAGGGTAGCGAAAAACTGTTTTTT.

This chain connects TRBV5-1 to TRBJ1-1, with D possibly being TRBD1 (5 bases). The germline V gene encodes CDR1 SGHRS and CDR2 YFSETQ. V was cut by 1 base and J by 2 bases, with 12 bases left in between. The CDR3 length is 15 residues. The chain's CDR3 is CASSLSSQGNTEAFF. CDR3 nucleotides: TGCGCCAGCAGCTTGAGTAGTCAGGGAAACACTGAAGCTTTCTTT.

The chain employs TRBV11-1 and TRBJ2-1; perhaps D is TRBD1 or TRBD2 (6 bases each). Germline V CDR1 and CDR2: SGHAT, FQDESV (reference sequence). The V gene lost 0 bases and the J gene lost 6 bases, with 12 bases spanning the gap. CDR3 length equals 15 residues. DNA of the CDR3: TGTGCCAGCAGCTTAGCGTTCAGGGGAGGCAATGAGCAGTTCTTC. Amino acids: CASSLAFRGGNEQFF.

This clone occurred a few times. CDR3 coding DNA: TGTGCCAGCAGTGAACTTAGCGGGAGGGGCTCCAATGAGCAGTTCTTC. Translated: CASSELSGRGSNEQFF. The J gene is TRBJ2-1, the V gene TRBV6-1; 11 bases are a match to TRBD2. Germline V CDR1 and CDR2: MNHNS, SASEGT. CDR3 length equals 16 residues. Trimming at V came to 2 bases and at J to 6 bases, leaving 6 bases not matched to a gene.

V and J are TRBV30 and TRBJ1-2, with TRBD1 identical over 8 bases. Germline CDR1 GTSNPN, CDR2 SVGIG (reference sequence). Losses at the gene ends were 7 bases for V and 9 bases for J; bases not matched to a gene: 13. CDR3 length: 13 amino acids. The CDR3 reads CASEGSGGASYTF. CDR3 coding DNA: TGTGCCTCGGAGGGGTCAGGGGGCGCGAGCTACACCTTC.

The chain carries TRBV7-9 and TRBJ2-7, with D tentatively TRBD1 (6 bases). Between the trimmed V and J ends, which lost 6 bases and 2 bases, there was a span of 8 bases. The CDR3 is made up of 12 amino acids. Germline-derived CDR1 and CDR2 are SEHNR and FQNEAQ (reference sequence). This CDR3 is CASSRDTYEQYF. The CDR3 DNA is TGTGCCAGCAGTAGGGACACCTACGAGCAGTACTTC.

The chain couples TRBV6-5 to TRBJ2-1; TRBD2 matches 7 bases. The CDR3 has 15 residues. CDR1 and CDR2 from the germline V gene are MNHEY and SVGAGI. The ends lost 1 base at V and 6 bases at J; junction bases unmatched: 6. CDR3 nucleotides: TGTGCCAGCAGTTACTTCGGGGGGACCGGCAATGAGCAGTTCTTC. Protein product: CASSYFGGTGNEQFF.

This clone was counted once. This chain joins TRBV11-1 and TRBJ1-1; D is ambiguous. This CDR3 is 13 amino acids long. V lost 1 base to trimming and J lost 4 bases, with 7 bases between them. Germline V gene lookup returns CDR1 SGHAT and CDR2 FQDESV (reference sequence). The CDR3 protein is CASSLGSPTEAFF. CDR3 nucleotides: TGTGCCAGCAGCTTAGGGTCCCCCACTGAAGCTTTCTTT.

The chain joins TRBV5-1 to TRBJ2-2; the match to TRBD2 covers 14 bases. Per the germline V gene, CDR1 is SGHRS and CDR2 is YFSETQ. The ends lost 8 bases at V and 7 bases at J; junction bases unmatched: 10. This CDR3 is built from 16 residues. In DNA form, the CDR3 reads TGCGCCAGTCACTCAGGGACTAGCGGGAGTATCGGGGAGCTGTTTTTT. Residues: CASHSGTSGSIGELFF.

This rearrangement joins TRBV2 to TRBJ1-2, with no clear D. CDR1 and CDR2 from the germline V gene are SNHLY and FYNNEI. V lost 2 bases, J lost 3 bases, and 4 bases lay in between. The CDR3 is 12 residues long. CDR3 residues: CASSEHDYGYTF. CDR3 nucleotide sequence: TGTGCCAGCAGTGAACACGACTATGGCTACACCTTC. Drawing the rest from reference TRBV2 and TRBJ1-2, the complete variable domain is EPEVTQTPSHQVTQMGQEVILRCVPISNHLYFYWYRQILGQKVEFLVSFYNNEISEKSEIFDDQFSVERPDGSNFTLKIRSTKLEDSAMYFCASSEHDYGYTFGSGTRLTVV.

This chain links TRBV7-3 with TRBJ2-5, with D tentatively TRBD1 or TRBD2 (5 bases each). Germline V CDR1 and CDR2: SGHTA, FQGTGA. V shed 1 base and J shed 2 bases, with 11 bases lying between them. The CDR3 contains 15 residues. CDR3 loop: CASSLIKGPQETQYF. In DNA, the CDR3 is TGTGCCAGCAGCTTAATTAAGGGACCACAAGAGACCCAGTACTTC.

The rearrangement joins TRBV18 to TRBJ1-4; D gene unclear. Per the germline V gene, CDR1 is KGHSH and CDR2 is LQKENI. The CDR3 runs to 16 residues. Trimming took off 3 bases at V and 6 bases at J, with 17 bases between the two ends. The CDR3 spells CASSPNAPEGYEKLFF. CDR3 in DNA: TGTGCCAGCTCACCGAATGCTCCGGAGGGATATGAAAAACTGTTTTTT.

The chain carries TRBV30 and TRBJ1-5; D may be TRBD1 (5 bases). CDR1 is GTSNPN and CDR2 is SVGIG in the germline V gene (reference sequence). This CDR3 is built from 12 residues. V was pared by 1 base and J by 5 bases, with 6 bases between. The CDR3 nucleotides read TGTGCCTGGAGTGGGGGGGATCAGCCCCAGCATTTT. Encoded protein: CAWSGGDQPQHF.

This clone is a singleton in its sample. The V call is TRBV7-2, the J call TRBJ1-4, with 10 bases lining up with TRBD1. Germline assignment: CDR1 SGHTA and CDR2 FQGNSA. With 2 bases clipped from V and 10 bases from J, the junction kept 13 bases outside the gene matches. The CDR3 is made up of 17 amino acids. The CDR3 loop reads CASSLTGGRTGGGKLFF. In nucleotides, the CDR3 is TGTGCCAGCAGCTTAACAGGCGGGAGGACAGGGGGTGGAAAACTGTTTTTT. Full variable domain (missing parts from reference TRBV7-2 and TRBJ1-4): GAGVSQSPSNKVTEKGKDVELRCDPISGHTALYWYRQSLGQGLEFLIYFQGNSAPDKSGLPSDRFSAERTGGSVSTLTIQRTQQEDSAVYLCASSLTGGRTGGGKLFFGSGTQLSVL.

CDR3 sequence reads: CASSLLTGRGYTF. DNA of the CDR3: TGTGCCAGCAGTCTCCTTACAGGGCGCGGCTACACCTTC. The V call is TRBV27, the J call TRBJ1-2; perhaps TRBD1 as D (6 bases). The CDR3 contains 13 residues. V lost 5 bases to trimming and J lost 8 bases, with 15 bases between them. Germline assignment: CDR1 MNHEY and CDR2 SMNVEV (reference sequence).

The genes are TRBV2 and TRBJ1-2; D perhaps matches TRBD1 (6 bases). Deletions cut 6 bases from V and 4 bases from J, with 9 bases between. The germline gives CDR1 SNHLY, CDR2 FYNNEI. The CDR3 extends over 12 amino acids. The CDR3, as DNA: TGTGCCAGCAGACAGGGTAGCTATGGCTACACCTTC. Translated, it gives CASRQGSYGYTF.

The sample holds one count of this clone. This chain joins TRBV28 and TRBJ2-4; D not certain. The V gene's germline CDR1 is MDHEN and CDR2 SYDVKM. The CDR3 length is 16 residues. V shed 5 bases and J shed 0 bases, with 14 bases lying between them. DNA for the CDR3: TGTGCCAGCAGTCCCCTACTCGGCGGAGCCAAAAACATTCAGTACTTC. This translates into CASSPLLGGAKNIQYF.

The rearrangement joins TRBV4-3 to TRBJ2-6; 7 nucleotides agree with TRBD1. The CDR3 contains 17 residues. J lost 4 bases, V lost 1 base, and 7 bases had no gene match. CDR1 and CDR2 from the germline V gene are LGHNA and YSLEER. For the CDR3, the DNA is TGCGCCAGCAGCCAAGTAGTAGGGGGCGACGGGGCCAACGTCCTGACTTTC. It yields the protein CASSQVVGGDGANVLTF.

V usage is TRBV11-2 and J usage is TRBJ2-1; 9 bases agree with TRBD1. The germline V gene has CDR1 SGHAT and CDR2 FQNNGV. Germline trimming cut 2 bases from V and 4 bases from J; bases unmatched to any gene: 3. The CDR3 extends over 15 amino acids. CDR3 protein: CASSLLQGAYNEQFF. DNA of the CDR3: TGTGCCAGCAGCTTATTACAGGGGGCTTACAATGAGCAGTTCTTC.

The V call is TRBV27, the J call TRBJ2-7; D may be TRBD1 (5 bases). Germline V gene sequence: CDR1 MNHEY, CDR2 SMNVEV (reference sequence). Trimming shortened V by 6 bases and J by 1 base, and 10 bases separated the two germline ends. CDR3 size: 13 residues. The CDR3 nucleotides read TGTGCCAGCAGCGAGGACAATTCCTACGAGCAGTACTTC. Residues: CASSEDNSYEQYF.

This clone was counted many times. This sequence joins TRBV28 and TRBJ2-7; D unclear. Germline loops: CDR1 MDHEN, CDR2 SYDVKM. This CDR3 has 12 amino acids. V lost 0 bases to trimming and J lost 5 bases, with 5 bases between them. CDR3 sequence reads: CASSLWPDEQYF. The CDR3 DNA reads TGTGCCAGCAGTTTATGGCCCGACGAGCAGTACTTC.

With regard to this clone: Other DNA sequences of this sample code for an identical CDR3. The CDR3 spells CASSLAGPDTQYF. The CDR3 DNA sequence: TGTGCCAGCAGCTTGGCGGGGCCAGATACGCAGTATTTT. The chain links TRBV5-4 to TRBJ2-3; D is tentatively TRBD1 or TRBD2 (5 bases each). The CDR3 sequence is 13 residues long. Germline V gene data show CDR1 as SGHNT and CDR2 as YYREEE (reference sequence). V was trimmed by 0 bases and J by 4 bases, leaving 6 bases between them.

The J gene is TRBJ1-2, the V gene TRBV6-5; D call uncertain. CDR3 size: 15 residues. V was shortened by 0 bases and J by 4 bases, with 12 bases between the two germline ends. Looked up from germline, CDR1 is MNHEY and CDR2 is SVGAGI. The CDR3 protein is CASSYSKVERYGYTF. The CDR3 DNA reads as TGTGCCAGCAGTTACTCGAAGGTGGAACGCTATGGCTACACCTTC.

The chain employs TRBV28 and TRBJ2-7; D may be TRBD2 (5 bases). This CDR3 contains 13 residues. Germline V gene lookup returns CDR1 MDHEN and CDR2 SYDVKM. V was cut by 6 bases and J by 2 bases, with 11 bases left in between. This CDR3 is CASRLARAYEQYF. The CDR3 nucleotides are TGTGCCAGCAGGCTCGCGCGGGCCTACGAGCAGTACTTC.